This TCR beta chain derives from a study of CD8 T cells in Susac syndrome. Across the study: When blood was collected, patients with Susac syndrome were therapy-naive, were taking corticosteroids, or were receiving intravenous immunoglobulin alone.

Notes on the study in general: In Susac syndrome, CD8+ expansion was highest in TEMRA and active disease.

The CDR3 has 13 residues. The germline CDR1 and CDR2 sequences are LNHNV and YYDKDF (reference sequence). V was shortened by 1 base and J by 6 bases, with 8 bases between the two germline ends. cDNA came from roughly 0.53 to 1 ug RNA primed by random hexamers. Using its own MiXCR run on the immunoSEQ multiplex PCR reads, TCRdb lists one record per CDR3 protein. This sample has about 84,000 distinct CDR3 sequences, with about 96% found just once. As for this clonotype: Its cognate antigen is unknown.

TEMRA cells were FACS-enriched, and CD8+ and CD4+ T cells were isolated negatively. The rearrangement joins TRBV15 to TRBJ2-3; no clear D gene. Sequencing was carried out using CD8+ T cells from PBMCs. The origin of this receptor is a human donor with Susac syndrome. The CDR3: CATSRAAWDTQYF. The CDR3 DNA reads as TGTGCCACCAGCAGAGCTGCATGGGATACGCAGTATTTT.